One and the same sample provided the 20 T cell receptor beta chains below, sequenced in a study of cytomegalovirus exposure and HLA in healthy donors. With 60 Vbeta and 13 Jbeta primers, the PCR was carried out. Generated by immunoSEQ multiplex PCR, the TCRdb table keeps only in-frame clones and is missing some. The repertoire holds approximately 100,000 clones, with about four fifths as singletons. The sequenced material came from PBMCs. The receptors come from a middle-aged woman in good health and CMV-seronegative.

The rearrangement links TRBV5-5 to TRBJ1-2, with 10 bases matching TRBD1. Germline values: CDR1 SGHKS, CDR2 YYEKEE (reference sequence). The junction had 6 bases not matched to a gene; V was cut back by 0 bases and J by 4 bases. This CDR3 contains 16 residues. The CDR3 spells CASSLADRGRIYGYTF. The CDR3 DNA is TGTGCCAGCAGCTTGGCCGACAGGGGGCGAATCTATGGCTACACCTTC.

The genes are TRBV28 and TRBJ2-7, with a weak D call TRBD2 (6 bases). The germline V gene has CDR1 MDHEN and CDR2 SYDVKM. V was pared by 6 bases and J by 6 bases, with 9 bases between. CDR3 length equals 11 residues. The CDR3, as DNA: TGTGCCAGCAGCCGGGGAGGCGAGCAGTACTTC. It codes for CASSRGGEQYF.

The chain joins TRBV19 to TRBJ2-7, with 11 bases matching TRBD2. The junction had 1 base not matched to a gene; V was cut back by 5 bases and J by 1 base. The CDR3 length is 14 residues. Germline lookup yields CDR1 LNHDA and CDR2 SQIVND (reference sequence). The CDR3: CASSLAGGSYEQYF. The CDR3 DNA sequence: TGTGCCAGTAGTCTAGCGGGAGGTTCCTACGAGCAGTACTTC.

The chain employs TRBV30 and TRBJ1-4; 7 bases align to TRBD1. From germline, CDR1 is GTSNPN and CDR2 SVGIG (reference sequence). This CDR3 spans 13 amino acids. Losses at the gene ends were 8 bases for V and 7 bases for J; bases not matched to a gene: 10. In DNA, the CDR3 is TGTGCCCGGTTGGACAGGCCGCCTGAAAAACTGTTTTTT. Its protein product is CARLDRPPEKLFF.

The chain links TRBV5-5 to TRBJ2-2, with a weak D call TRBD1 (5 bases). Looked up from germline, CDR1 is SGHKS and CDR2 is YYEKEE (reference sequence). The CDR3 is 15 residues long. V lost 2 bases and J lost 3, with 11 bases in between. CDR3: CASSFGQGYTGELFF. The CDR3 coding sequence is TGTGCCAGCAGCTTCGGGCAGGGCTACACCGGGGAGCTGTTTTTT.

The rearrangement uses TRBV4-2 and TRBJ2-3; 10 nucleotides agree with TRBD2. Germline lookup yields CDR1 LGHNA and CDR2 YNFKEQ. CDR3 length: 17 amino acids. J was trimmed by 1 base and V by 0 bases; bases with no gene match: 4. The CDR3 DNA is TGTGCCAGCAGCCAAGATCGCCTAGCGGGGGGCACAGATACGCAGTATTTT. Translation gives CASSQDRLAGGTDTQYF.

The chain links TRBV10-3 to TRBJ2-5; weak D call: TRBD1 (6 bases). CDR3 length: 13 amino acids. Germline-derived CDR1 and CDR2 are ENHRY and SYGVKD. The V end was cut by 6 bases, the J end by 5 bases, with 13 bases between. The CDR3 sequence is CAIRPGQTETQYF. The CDR3 DNA is TGTGCCATCAGACCAGGACAGACGGAGACCCAGTACTTC.

Here the CDR3 reads CASSAPRDSHTGELFF. As DNA, the CDR3 is TGTGCCAGCAGCGCCCCCCGGGACTCACACACCGGGGAGCTGTTTTTT. The chain is built from TRBV5-6 and TRBJ2-2, with a weak D call TRBD2 (6 bases). Germline values: CDR1 SGHDT, CDR2 YYEEEE. The CDR3 totals 16 residues. Trimming stripped 4 bases from V and 3 bases from J, with 16 bases between. Full variable domain (missing parts from reference TRBV5-6 and TRBJ2-2): DAGVTQSPTHLIKTRGQQVTLRCSPKSGHDTVSWYQQALGQGPQFIFQYYEEEERQRGNFPDRFSGHQFPNYSSELNVNALLLGDSALYLCASSAPRDSHTGELFFGEGSRLTVL.

The gene calls are TRBV4-1 and TRBJ2-7; TRBD1 matches at 10 bases. Trimming at V came to 0 bases and at J to 3 bases, leaving 5 bases not matched to a gene. CDR1 and CDR2 (germline): MGHRA, YSYEKL. The CDR3 length is 16 residues. The CDR3, as DNA: TGCGCCAGCAGCCAAGAAACCGGGACAGGGGACTACGAGCAGTACTTC. Translated: CASSQETGTGDYEQYF.

The genes are TRBV28 and TRBJ1-2; 9 bases map to TRBD1. The length of the CDR3 is 14 residues. Trimming took 8 bases from V and 3 from J; bases not matched to a gene: 7. The germline V gene encodes CDR1 MDHEN and CDR2 SYDVKM. CDR3 bases: TGTGCCAGCTCCCGACAGGGGGGGGACTATGGCTACACCTTC. Protein: CASSRQGGDYGYTF.

The chain carries TRBV2 and TRBJ2-2; the match to TRBD2 covers 9 bases. The ends lost 4 bases at V and 6 bases at J; junction bases unmatched: 6. Germline CDR1 SNHLY, CDR2 FYNNEI. The CDR3 runs to 15 residues. The CDR3 loop is CASSVISGGPGELFF. The CDR3 DNA reads as TGTGCCAGCAGTGTGATTAGCGGGGGCCCCGGGGAGCTGTTTTTT.

V is TRBV9 and J is TRBJ2-1, with 7 bases lining up with TRBD2. Germline V gene data show CDR1 as SGDLS and CDR2 as YYNGEE. This CDR3 is built from 16 residues. V was clipped by 4 bases and J by 0 bases; unmatched bases: 7. CDR3 DNA: TGTGCCAGCAGCCCGCTAGCGGCTAGCTCCTACAATGAGCAGTTCTTC. It is translated as CASSPLAASSYNEQFF.

The chain couples TRBV30 to TRBJ1-2; a weak D match, TRBD1 (5 bases). This CDR3 spans 15 amino acids. With 2 bases removed from V and 0 bases from J, the gap between germline ends came to 13 bases. CDR1 is GTSNPN, CDR2 SVGIG, per germline (reference sequence). The CDR3 nucleotides are TGTGCCTGGAGTACCTACGACAGCGCTAACTATGGCTACACCTTC. Protein sequence: CAWSTYDSANYGYTF.

The gene calls are TRBV7-9 and TRBJ2-7; D is possibly TRBD1 (6 bases). Deletions cut 6 bases from V and 1 base from J, with 16 bases between. Germline V gene data show CDR1 as SEHNR and CDR2 as FQNEAQ (reference sequence). CDR3 length equals 15 residues. The DNA for the CDR3 is TGTGCCAGCAGAGGAGTCTTGGGGGCTTCCTACGAGCAGTACTTC. Protein: CASRGVLGASYEQYF.

J is TRBJ2-2 and V is TRBV7-9, with a tentative D call TRBD2 (5 bases). This CDR3 has 16 amino acids. Germline CDR1 SEHNR, CDR2 FQNEAQ (reference sequence). With 0 bases removed from V and 0 bases from J, the gap between germline ends came to 8 bases. CDR3 sequence reads: CASSLARGTNTGELFF. The CDR3 DNA is TGTGCCAGCAGCTTAGCAAGAGGGACGAACACCGGGGAGCTGTTTTTT.

In its sample, this clone was seen a few times. The chain links TRBV29-1 to TRBJ2-7, with 8 bases matching TRBD2. The V gene end was trimmed by 6 bases and the J gene end by 6 bases; junction bases not matched to a gene: 16. CDR1 is SQVTM, CDR2 ANQGSEA, per germline. The CDR3 is 15 amino acids. Written as DNA, the CDR3 is TGCAGCGTAGCGGGACTAGTCAACAAAGAAGGCGAGCAGTACTTC. Amino acid sequence: CSVAGLVNKEGEQYF.

The CDR3 DNA is TGTGCCAGCAGTGATCAGGCTTATAGCAATCAGCCCCAGCATTTT. This codes for CASSDQAYSNQPQHF. The chain carries TRBV6-1 and TRBJ1-5; D ambiguous. The V end was cut by 3 bases, the J end by 0 bases, with 9 bases between. Germline V gives CDR1 MNHNS, CDR2 SASEGT. There are 15 residues in the CDR3.

This clone was observed once. This likely stems from a read error, as it lies one base from a far larger clone. The chain joins TRBV2 to TRBJ1-2; D is perhaps TRBD1 (5 bases). The CDR3 extends over 12 amino acids. CDR1 is SNHLY, CDR2 FYNNEI, per germline. Trimming pared 4 bases from V and 6 bases from J, leaving 9 bases between. This chain's CDR3 is CASSGRVDGYTF. For the CDR3, the DNA is TGTGCCAGCAGTGGCAGGGTCGATGGCTACACCTTC.

The chain combines TRBV4-1 with TRBJ2-7; TRBD2 matches 7 bases. V lost 0 bases to trimming and J lost 4 bases; unmatched junction nucleotides: 9. This CDR3 region has 16 residues. CDR1 is MGHRA and CDR2 is YSYEKL in the germline V gene. CDR3 DNA: TGCGCCAGCAGCCAAGAAGGGAGGGATGGAGTTTACGAGCAGTACTTC. Its protein is CASSQEGRDGVYEQYF.

By share, this clone ranks as large. V and J are TRBV6-6 and TRBJ2-3; no reliable D call. V lost 1 base and J 1 base, leaving 6 bases between the germline ends. The CDR3 is 14 amino acids. Germline CDR1 MNHNY, CDR2 SVGAGI (reference sequence). The CDR3: CASSYLEGTDTQYF. The CDR3 nucleotides read TGTGCCAGCAGTTACTTAGAGGGCACAGATACGCAGTATTTT.